This TCR beta chain was profiled in a study of radiotherapy plus CTLA-4 blockade in lung cancer. After removal of 3 bases from V and 0 bases from J, the junction contained 14 bases not matched to a gene. Germline CDR1 SGHRS, CDR2 YFSETQ. This CDR3 has 18 residues. This clone was seen a handful of times. Here immunoSEQ multiplex PCR was the method, and the copy in TCRdb shows in-frame clones only, minus some. The table shows tens of thousands of clones, with approximately 80% occurring only once. This TCR was sampled from a human donor with non-small cell lung cancer who had a complete response to radiotherapy plus ipilimumab. J is TRBJ1-1 and V is TRBV5-1; 7 bases align to TRBD1. Source: peripheral blood, taken from a patient treated with radiotherapy plus ipilimumab. The CDR3 protein is CASSSEMRDSSMNTEAFF. The CDR3 DNA sequence: TGCGCCAGCAGCTCGGAAATGAGGGACAGTTCTATGAACACTGAAGCTTTCTTT.